Below, one T cell receptor beta chain is given with its context. The antigen is not known. The CDR3 runs to 17 residues. Losses at the gene ends were 5 bases for V and 6 bases for J; bases not matched to a gene: 12. CDR1 is SGHAT and CDR2 is FQNNGV in the germline V gene. The source of the sample is a study of cytomegalovirus exposure and HLA in healthy donors. Study in general: A prior analysis found roughly 110 million unique TCR beta sequences from around 180 million T cells. Across a few hundred genotyped donors, roughly 80% landed in the Caucasian-associated ancestry cluster. Broader study findings: Based on reports, TCR beta sequences accurately predicted HLA-A and HLA-B alleles for most subjects. It was assumed in the presence/absence analyses that sequencing depth was roughly uniform across donors.

The study ran its PCR with 60 Vbeta and 13 Jbeta primers. Here immunoSEQ multiplex PCR was the method, and the copy in TCRdb shows in-frame clones only, minus some. Of about 160,000 clones listed, around 74% are singletons. The gene calls are TRBV11-2 and TRBJ2-5; 13 nucleotides match TRBD2. The sequencing sample was made of PBMCs. This receptor was taken from a man aged 45-60 years in good health and CMV-seropositive. CDR3 DNA sequence: TGTGCCAGCAGCCACGGGACTAGCGGGGAGCGGGGAAAGACCCAGTACTTC. Its translation is CASSHGTSGERGKTQYF.